The present entry profiles one T cell receptor (beta chain) with its context. Its target is unknown. Data came from immunoSEQ multiplex PCR; TCRdb stores just in-frame clones and leaves some out. The sample has about 30,000 clones, roughly 96% seen once; the top ten hold 0.15% to 0.2%. This sample is part of a study of regulatory and conventional T cells in RAG deficiency. Whole-study results and caveats: Shannon entropy fell and Simpson indices rose in RAG-deficient patients. In Omenn syndrome, Treg and Tconv repertoires overlapped >75%.

V gave up 0 bases and J gave up 4 bases; unmatched junction bases: 9. The V gene's germline CDR1 is SNHLY and CDR2 FYNNEI. The CDR3 contains 17 residues. Genomic DNA came from blood conventional CD4+ T cells gated CD25-low CD127-high. These data also featured in a second study, about regulatory T cells. That source adds: The primer mix had 52 TRBV and 13 TRBJ primers.

The V gene is TRBV2, the J gene TRBJ1-5; 7 bases map to TRBD1. Sequences were obtained from CD25- CD4+ T cells sorted from blood. The TCR sequence derives from a human donor in good health. The CDR3 loop reads CASSEAPRQGLNQPQHF. The CDR3 nucleotides are TGTGCCAGCAGTGAAGCCCCAAGACAGGGCTTAAATCAGCCCCAGCATTTT.